The 15 T cell receptor beta chains in this list originate from one sample, sequenced in a study of lymphopenia after photon versus proton radiotherapy. The assay was immunoSEQ multiplex PCR, and TCRdb's table has in-frame clones only and misses some. The sample includes over 50,000 clones, about 86% seen only once; the top ten take around 2.1%. This material consisted of peripheral blood, taken from a patient treated with photon-based radiotherapy. These receptors were collected from a man aged 35-49 years with gastric cancer.

The CDR3 DNA is TGCGCCAGCAGCTTCGGACAGAACACCGGGGAGCTGTTTTTT. Translation gives CASSFGQNTGELFF. The gene calls are TRBV5-1 and TRBJ2-2, with D possibly being TRBD1 (5 bases). Germline loops: CDR1 SGHRS, CDR2 YFSETQ. The CDR3 runs 14 residues. Trimming pared 2 bases from V and 1 base from J, leaving 6 bases between.

The count of this clone is one. The chain combines TRBV30 with TRBJ2-5, with D perhaps TRBD1 (5 bases). This CDR3 spans 14 amino acids. Germline V gene data show CDR1 as GTSNPN and CDR2 as SVGIG (reference sequence). The V end was cut by 7 bases, the J end by 5 bases, with 20 bases between. As DNA, the CDR3 is TGTGCCTCCAAACCAGGGTGGGTTTCGGAGACCCAGTACTTC. The encoded protein is CASKPGWVSETQYF.

J is TRBJ2-3 and V is TRBV30, with 7 positions matching TRBD1. Unmatched junction bases numbered 6, after V lost 0 bases and J lost 3 bases. There are 15 residues in the CDR3. Germline lookup yields CDR1 GTSNPN and CDR2 SVGIG (reference sequence). The CDR3 is CAWSVDRVRTDTQYF. For the CDR3, the DNA is TGTGCCTGGAGTGTAGACAGGGTCAGGACAGATACGCAGTATTTT.

The chain links TRBV4-2 to TRBJ1-2; D is possibly TRBD1 (6 bases). The CDR3 has 19 amino acids. The V and J ends lost 4 bases and 0 bases respectively, with 24 bases between them. The germline V gene has CDR1 LGHNA and CDR2 YNFKEQ. The CDR3 loop is CASSLRSGTQRVANYGYTF. Here the CDR3 DNA reads TGTGCCAGCAGCCTACGATCCGGGACACAAAGAGTAGCTAACTATGGCTACACCTTC.

The rearrangement links TRBV7-9 to TRBJ2-3, with D perhaps matching TRBD1 or TRBD2 (6 bases each). CDR3 length: 16 residues. Germline lookup yields CDR1 SEHNR and CDR2 FQNEAQ (reference sequence). V was pared by 3 bases and J by 2 bases, with 15 bases between. The CDR3 nucleotides read TGTGCCAGCAGCTTTGGGGGGCCGGATAACACAGATACGCAGTATTTT. This translates into CASSFGGPDNTDTQYF. Full variable domain (rest looked up from reference TRBV7-9 and TRBJ2-3): DTGVSQNPRHKITKRGQNVTFRCDPISEHNRLYWYRQTLGQGPEFLTYFQNEAQLEKSRLLSDRFSAERPKGSFSTLEIQRTEQGDSAMYLCASSFGGPDNTDTQYFGPGTRLTVL.

This CDR3 reads CASSRPGGTNSPLHF. The DNA of the CDR3 is TGTGCCAGCAGTAGGCCTGGAGGAACCAATTCACCCCTCCACTTT. The chain has TRBV27 and TRBJ1-6; the D is unclear. Germline CDR1 is MNHEY and CDR2 is SMNVEV (reference sequence). The CDR3 spans 15 residues. V was trimmed by 5 bases and J by 7 bases, leaving 15 bases between them.

This clone was observed a handful of times. The chain recombines TRBV18 with TRBJ1-1, with 7 bases identical to TRBD1. Germline-derived CDR1 and CDR2 are KGHSH and LQKENI. V shed 4 bases, J shed 4 bases, and the junction held 0 bases outside the gene matches. CDR3 length equals 12 residues. CDR3 DNA sequence: TGTGCCAGCTCACGGACAGGCACTGAAGCTTTCTTT. Protein sequence: CASSRTGTEAFF.

The J gene is TRBJ2-7, the V gene TRBV2, with D tentatively TRBD1 (6 bases). Germline CDR1 is SNHLY and CDR2 is FYNNEI. Trimming left V 3 bases short and J 2 bases short, with 11 bases between. The CDR3 spans 14 residues. The CDR3 loop is CASSDRTVAYEQYF. CDR3 nucleotides: TGTGCCAGCAGTGACAGGACAGTGGCCTACGAGCAGTACTTC.

This rearrangement joins TRBV11-2 to TRBJ2-3; 8 bases are a match to TRBD2. This CDR3 region has 11 residues. V lost 5 bases to trimming and J lost 11 bases; unmatched junction nucleotides: 3. Germline CDR1 SGHAT, CDR2 FQNNGV. CDR3 amino acids: CASSRSGVQYF. As DNA, the CDR3 is TGTGCCAGCAGCCGTAGCGGGGTGCAGTATTTT.

The rearrangement uses TRBV9 and TRBJ1-3, with TRBD1 identical over 10 bases. The CDR3 length is 17 residues. Germline CDR1 and CDR2: SGDLS and YYNGEE. V lost 0 bases and J lost 3; bases outside the gene matches: 6. CDR3 residues: CASSVGQGALGGNTIYF. CDR3 nucleotides: TGTGCCAGCAGCGTAGGACAGGGGGCTTTAGGTGGAAACACCATATATTTT.

This sequence joins TRBV5-6 and TRBJ2-7; TRBD1 matches 9 bases. Germline V CDR1 and CDR2: SGHDT, YYEEEE. V shed 2 bases and J 0 bases; nucleotides not matched to a gene: 3. The CDR3 is 15 residues long. For the CDR3, the DNA is TGTGCCAGCAGCTTCGGGACAGGGAGCTCCTACGAGCAGTACTTC. Translating it yields CASSFGTGSSYEQYF.

The V and J genes are TRBV30 and TRBJ1-2; 9 nucleotides agree with TRBD1. Germline loops: CDR1 GTSNPN, CDR2 SVGIG (reference sequence). V lost 5 bases, J lost 2 bases, and 9 bases stayed unmatched. The CDR3 extends over 15 amino acids. In DNA form, the CDR3 reads TGTGCCTGGGGGGACGGACAGGGGTTGAACTATGGCTACACCTTC. This gives the protein CAWGDGQGLNYGYTF.

The chain links TRBV5-1 to TRBJ2-1, with D perhaps TRBD2 (6 bases). The ends were cut back, 9 bases at V and 9 bases at J, with 16 bases in the middle. CDR1 and CDR2 from the germline V gene are SGHRS and YFSETQ. The CDR3 runs 12 residues. The CDR3 DNA reads as TGCGCCACCGGACTAAGCTCGGGTGAGCAGTTCTTC. It encodes CATGLSSGEQFF.

This sequence joins TRBV30 and TRBJ1-5, with D maybe TRBD1 (5 bases). There are 14 residues in the CDR3. CDR1 is GTSNPN, CDR2 SVGIG, per germline (reference sequence). The ends were cut back, 0 bases at V and 5 bases at J, with 11 bases in the middle. CDR3 DNA sequence: TGTGCCTGGAGTGTAGGAGGGGTTTATCAGCCCCAGCATTTT. This encodes CAWSVGGVYQPQHF.

V is TRBV6-5 and J is TRBJ1-1; 8 bases agree with TRBD1. The CDR3 spans 14 residues. Per germline, CDR1 MNHEY and CDR2 SVGAGI. The J segment lost 7 bases and the V segment lost 5 bases, leaving 9 bases of the junction unmatched. CDR3 residues: CASSRLQGGSEAFF. As DNA, the CDR3 is TGTGCCAGCAGTCGACTACAGGGGGGGAGTGAAGCTTTCTTT.